Sequencing of this T cell receptor beta chain was carried out in a study of cytomegalovirus exposure and HLA in healthy donors. Amplification used 60 Vbeta primers and 13 Jbeta primers. Only in-frame clones appear in the TCRdb table, and some are missing; sequencing was by immunoSEQ multiplex PCR. Found here are around 270,000 clones, 80% of them singletons; the top ten hold more than 0.3%. Trimming shortened V by 3 bases and J by 8 bases, and 14 bases separated the two germline ends. The CDR3 consists of 14 residues. Germline V gene data show CDR1 as ENHRY and CDR2 as SYGVKD. The sequenced material came from PBMCs. The receptor comes from a girl aged 2-10 years in good health and CMV-seronegative. The genes are TRBV10-3 and TRBJ1-3, with no clear D. The CDR3 region has the DNA TGTGCCATCAGTGAAGGCAGAATGAGGGACACCATATATTTT. It encodes CAISEGRMRDTIYF.